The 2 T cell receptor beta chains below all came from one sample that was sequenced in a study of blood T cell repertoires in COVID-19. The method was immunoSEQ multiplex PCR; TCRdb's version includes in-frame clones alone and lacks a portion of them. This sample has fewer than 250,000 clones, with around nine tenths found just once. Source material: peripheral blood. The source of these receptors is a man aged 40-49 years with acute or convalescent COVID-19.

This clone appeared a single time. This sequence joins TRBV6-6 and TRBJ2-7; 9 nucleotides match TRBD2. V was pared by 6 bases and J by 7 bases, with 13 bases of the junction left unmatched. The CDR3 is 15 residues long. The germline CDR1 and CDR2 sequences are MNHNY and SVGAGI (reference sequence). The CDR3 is CASRPASGARREQYF. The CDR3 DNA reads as TGTGCCAGCAGACCAGCTAGCGGGGCCCGGAGGGAGCAGTACTTC.

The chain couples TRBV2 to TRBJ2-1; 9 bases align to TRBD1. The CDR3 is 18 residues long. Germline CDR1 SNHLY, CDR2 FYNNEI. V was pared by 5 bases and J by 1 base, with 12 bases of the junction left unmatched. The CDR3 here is CASSTWFSGTGSYNEQFF. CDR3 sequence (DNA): TGTGCCAGCAGTACCTGGTTTTCCGGGACAGGGTCCTACAATGAGCAGTTCTTC.